This T cell receptor beta chain derives from a study of shared clonotypes between healthy human individuals. Assay execution proceeded at the deep level. In the authors' methods: Junction-only immunoSEQ data arrived without quality scores, meaning filtering differed. This table comes from immunoSEQ multiplex PCR, and its TCRdb copy is limited to in-frame clones, with some not included. Clonal size and the V and J genes are those of that table, whereas D and trimming came from the DNA. The sample yields roughly 450,000 clones, less than 85% seen once. With V trimmed by 1 base and J by 5 bases, 10 bases remained unmatched. Per germline, CDR1 SGDLS and CDR2 YYNGEE. CDR3 length equals 16 residues. This clone was detected only once.

The J gene is TRBJ2-7, the V gene TRBV9, with 9 bases matching TRBD1. This clonotype was sampled from a woman aged 40 to 50 in good health. Some clones in this sample may be carry-over from other donors' samples. The sample comprised PBMCs. The CDR3 sequence: CASSVSWGQGWDEQYF. DNA of the CDR3: TGTGCCAGCAGCGTATCTTGGGGACAGGGTTGGGACGAGCAGTACTTC.